This T cell receptor (beta chain) was identified during a study of T-cell reconstitution after alpha-beta-depleted transplantation in children. Unique molecular identifiers were incorporated when the TCRbeta library was constructed. TCRdb passed the PCR reads through MiXCR, listing each CDR3 protein once. The sample includes 600,000 to 700,000 distinct CDR3 sequences, around a sixth seen only once; the top ten take approximately 1.1%. Germline-derived CDR1 and CDR2 are SGHDT and YYEEEE. The CDR3 length is 14 residues. Trimming took 4 bases from V and 4 from J; bases not matched to a gene: 3. The sample in question was PBMCs from the stem cell graft donor, obtained from the stem cell graft. The chain uses TRBV5-6 and TRBJ1-2; 11 nucleotides match TRBD1. The receptor was derived from a human donor who donated a stem cell graft to a child with acute myeloid leukemia. The CDR3: CASSPGQGVYGYTF. CDR3 bases: TGTGCCAGCAGCCCGGGACAGGGGGTCTATGGCTACACCTTC.